A selection of T cell receptor beta chains follows, all from one sample in a study of blood T cell repertoires in COVID-19. Repertoires were generated with immunoSEQ multiplex PCR, while TCRdb's copy carries only in-frame clones and drops some. Here the sample spans around 77,000 clones, roughly 90% being singletons. Sequencing was performed on peripheral blood. Receptors originate from a woman aged 55-75 years with active COVID-19. Each CDR3 is given with its conserved first and last residue. The D gene is left open where the match is weak. Some rows have no size entry. The others give once, few or many, or a class for an expanded clone.

cdr3_aa cdr3_nt j_call clone_size cdr3_length d_call v_call
CASSTIPGSEQYF TGTGCCAGTAGTACCATCCCCGGGAGCGAGCAGTACTTC TRBJ2-7 - 13 - TRBV19
CASSLVGSAYNEQFF TGTGCCAGCAGCTTAGTGGGTAGCGCTTACAATGAGCAGTTCTTC TRBJ2-1 - 15 - TRBV7-9
CASSGQGTEKLFF TGCGCCAGCAGCGGACAGGGGACTGAAAAACTGTTTTTT TRBJ1-4 - 13 TRBD1 TRBV5-1
CASSSADGSTDTQYF TGTGCCAGCAGCAGCGCTGACGGGAGCACAGATACGCAGTATTTT TRBJ2-3 - 15 - TRBV7-6
CASRSFSGDSYNEQFF TGTGCCAGCAGATCCTTTAGCGGGGATTCCTACAATGAGCAGTTCTTC TRBJ2-1 - 16 TRBD2 TRBV28
CASSSGRRITDTQYF TGTGCCAGCAGTAGCGGGAGGAGGATCACAGATACGCAGTATTTT TRBJ2-3 - 15 TRBD2 TRBV6-5
CASSFTGVGTDTQYF TGTGCCAGCAGCTTCACAGGGGTAGGCACAGATACGCAGTATTTT TRBJ2-3 - 15 TRBD1 TRBV7-8
CASSQASGPGGTGELFF TGTGCCAGCAGCCAAGCCTCAGGGCCGGGTGGGACCGGGGAGCTGTTTTTT TRBJ2-2 - 17 - TRBV3-1/TRBV3-2
CAISQGLGGYTF TGTGCCATCAGCCAGGGTCTAGGTGGCTACACCTTC TRBJ1-2 - 12 - TRBV10-3
CASSFLAGLASTDTQYF TGTGCCAGCAGTTTTTTAGCGGGACTCGCTAGCACAGATACGCAGTATTTT TRBJ2-3 - 17 TRBD2 TRBV28
CASSLRSDRAPTGELFF TGCGCCAGCAGCTTGCGGTCGGACAGAGCCCCCACCGGGGAGCTGTTTTTT TRBJ2-2 - 17 - TRBV5-1
CASRNSGRVNNEQFF TGTGCCAGCAGGAATAGCGGGAGAGTAAACAATGAGCAGTTCTTC TRBJ2-1 once 15 TRBD2 TRBV28
CASSLRASGLQETQYF TGTGCCAGCAGCTTAAGGGCTAGCGGGCTCCAAGAGACCCAGTACTTC TRBJ2-5 - 16 TRBD2 TRBV11-2
CAWSVTRGDEQYF TGTGCCTGGAGTGTGACCAGGGGGGACGAGCAGTACTTC TRBJ2-7 - 13 - TRBV30
CASSQGAGANYGYTF TGCGCCAGCAGCCAAGGTGCGGGAGCTAACTATGGCTACACCTTC TRBJ1-2 - 15 - TRBV4-1
CASSFPGVEEQYF TGTGCCAGCAGTTTTCCAGGGGTTGAGGAGCAGTACTTC TRBJ2-7 - 13 - TRBV12-3/TRBV12-4
CASSIGTGDEKLFF TGTGCCAGCAGTATAGGGACAGGGGATGAAAAACTGTTTTTT TRBJ1-4 - 14 TRBD1 TRBV28
CATRDTGTGANEQFF TGTGCCACCAGGGATACCGGGACAGGGGCGAATGAGCAGTTCTTC TRBJ2-1 - 15 TRBD1 TRBV24-1